This entry lists 19 T cell receptor beta chains sequenced from one sample in a study of identical twins. TCRdb redid the calling of the 5' RACE reads with MiXCR, one entry per CDR3 protein. The sample includes more than 250,000 distinct CDR3 sequences, approximately 8% of them seen just once. The same sample was also studied in work on yellow fever vaccine responses in identical twins.

The sequencing input was memory (CD45RO+) T cells sorted from blood. The receptors were gathered from a woman between 18 and 29 years old in good health.

Here the CDR3 DNA reads TGTGCCAGCAGCCAAGATCTTAACTTCGAAGAAAGTGGCTACACCTTC. Translating it yields CASSQDLNFEESGYTF. The rearrangement uses TRBV4-2 and TRBJ1-2; D not resolved. Per germline, CDR1 LGHNA and CDR2 YNFKEQ. The CDR3 is 16 residues long. V was clipped by 0 bases and J by 7 bases, with 18 bases between them.

The table lists this clonotype with a few counts. The chain couples TRBV10-3 to TRBJ2-2; 13 bases are shared with TRBD2. This CDR3 has 15 residues. Germline V gene data show CDR1 as ENHRY and CDR2 as SYGVKD. V shed 6 bases and J 7 bases; nucleotides not matched to a gene: 5. The CDR3 nucleotides read TGTGCCATCAGCGGGACTAGCGGGACCGGCGGGGAGCTGTTTTTT. This sequence encodes CAISGTSGTGGELFF.

This clonotype was seen many times. The gene calls are TRBV5-1 and TRBJ1-1; tentatively, D is TRBD1 (5 bases). Between the trimmed V and J ends, which lost 3 bases and 2 bases, there was a span of 11 bases. Germline CDR1 and CDR2: SGHRS and YFSETQ. This CDR3 comprises 14 residues. The CDR3 sequence is CASSWGGTNTEAFF. CDR3 DNA sequence: TGCGCCAGCAGCTGGGGGGGGACCAACACTGAAGCTTTCTTT.

The chain carries TRBV2 and TRBJ2-1; D possibly corresponds to TRBD2 (5 bases). Trimming pared 6 bases from V and 0 bases from J, leaving 15 bases between. Germline-derived CDR1 and CDR2 are SNHLY and FYNNEI. CDR3 length: 16 amino acids. For the CDR3, the DNA is TGTGCCAGCAGGGATAGCGTCAGAAGCTCCTACAATGAGCAGTTCTTC. Translation: CASRDSVRSSYNEQFF.

This clonotype has more than one count but fewer than ten. The rearrangement joins TRBV9 to TRBJ1-1; possibly TRBD1 for D (5 bases). Germline V gene data show CDR1 as SGDLS and CDR2 as YYNGEE. Trimming shortened V by 2 bases and J by 0 bases, and 11 bases separated the two germline ends. The CDR3 totals 15 residues. The CDR3 protein is CASSVKTDLNTEAFF. CDR3 bases: TGTGCCAGCAGCGTGAAGACAGACCTGAACACTGAAGCTTTCTTT.

The table lists this clonotype with a few counts. The chain uses TRBV20-1 and TRBJ1-3; 9 bases map to TRBD1. V dropped 4 bases and J dropped 2; count of bases not matched to a gene: 6. The germline CDR1 and CDR2 sequences are DFQATT and SNEGSKA (reference sequence). The CDR3 has 15 amino acids. The CDR3 nucleotides read TGCAGTGCTACCGGGACAGGGAGGACTGGAAACACCATATATTTT. Its translation: CSATGTGRTGNTIYF.

This clonotype was counted a few times. CDR3 sequence reads: CASLGTGGDTQYF. DNA of the CDR3: TGTGCCAGCCTAGGGACAGGGGGAGATACGCAGTATTTT. The J gene is TRBJ2-3, the V gene TRBV28; 11 bases fit TRBD1. V lost 8 bases, J lost 5 bases, and 3 bases stayed unmatched. Germline V gene data show CDR1 as MDHEN and CDR2 as SYDVKM. This CDR3 contains 13 residues. The full variable domain, rest sourced from reference TRBV28 and TRBJ2-3, is DVKVTQSSRYLVKRTGEKVFLECVQDMDHENMFWYRQDPGLGLRLIYFSYDVKMKEKGDIPEGYSVSREKKERFSLILESASTNQTSMYLCASLGTGGDTQYFGPGTRLTVL.

The chain employs TRBV24-1 and TRBJ2-1, with D possibly TRBD2 on 6 matching bases. CDR3 length: 16 residues. The V gene's germline CDR1 is KGHDR and CDR2 SFDVKD. V lost 0 bases to trimming and J lost 5 bases, with 13 bases between them. The CDR3 reads CATSDLSAEGNNEQFF. The CDR3, as DNA: TGTGCCACCAGTGATTTGTCGGCGGAGGGGAACAATGAGCAGTTCTTC.

This clonotype was counted a few times. This chain uses TRBV10-3 with TRBJ2-1; no definite D call. V dropped 7 bases and J dropped 2 bases, with 9 bases sitting between them. This CDR3 comprises 13 residues. Per germline, CDR1 ENHRY and CDR2 SYGVKD. As DNA, the CDR3 is TGTGCCATCAATGATGGGCCCTACAATGAGCAGTTCTTC. It encodes CAINDGPYNEQFF.

This clonotype was detected ten times or more. The V gene is TRBV12-3 or TRBV12-4, the J gene TRBJ1-1; unclear D gene. V lost 2 bases, J lost 1 base, and 8 bases lay in between. The CDR3 contains 14 residues. The CDR3: CASSLLNSNTEAFF. The DNA of the CDR3 is TGTGCCAGCAGTTTACTGAACTCGAACACTGAAGCTTTCTTT.

This clonotype was seen at least ten times. The chain employs TRBV10-3 and TRBJ2-1; D is perhaps TRBD1 (5 bases). This CDR3 region has 14 residues. V lost 4 bases and J lost 5, with 12 bases in between. Germline lookup yields CDR1 ENHRY and CDR2 SYGVKD. This chain's CDR3 is CAISVQVGDNEQFF. DNA of the CDR3: TGTGCCATCAGTGTACAGGTCGGCGACAATGAGCAGTTCTTC.

This clonotype was seen repeatedly, ten times or more. This chain uses TRBV4-1 with TRBJ1-5; no reliable D call. V was cut by 3 bases and J by 4 bases, with 7 bases left in between. The CDR3 is 13 amino acids. Germline CDR1 is MGHRA and CDR2 is YSYEKL. The CDR3 DNA follows: TGCGCCAGCAGCCACCAAGAGAATCAGCCCCAGCATTTT. The encoded protein is CASSHQENQPQHF.

This clonotype occurred a few times. The chain carries TRBV7-9 and TRBJ2-3, with TRBD2 matching over 7 bases. CDR1 and CDR2 (germline): SEHNR, FQNEAQ (reference sequence). The V segment lost 2 bases and the J segment 4 bases; nucleotides outside the gene matches: 12. The CDR3 runs 17 residues. CDR3 nucleotide sequence: TGTGCCAGCAGCTTACCCACCCTTCTCCGGGAGGCAGATACGCAGTATTTT. Amino acids: CASSLPTLLREADTQYF. The variable domain in full, completed from reference TRBV7-9 and TRBJ2-3, reads DTGVSQNPRHKITKRGQNVTFRCDPISEHNRLYWYRQTLGQGPEFLTYFQNEAQLEKSRLLSDRFSAERPKGSFSTLEIQRTEQGDSAMYLCASSLPTLLREADTQYFGPGTRLTVL.

This clonotype has only a few counts. This chain uses TRBV10-2 with TRBJ2-2, with TRBD1 matching 10 bases. Germline values: CDR1 WSHSY, CDR2 SAAADI. The V segment lost 8 bases and the J segment 6 bases; nucleotides outside the gene matches: 0. The CDR3 extends over 12 amino acids. The chain's CDR3 is CASGTGAGELFF. The CDR3 DNA reads as TGCGCCAGCGGGACAGGGGCCGGGGAGCTGTTTTTT.

The gene calls are TRBV11-2 and TRBJ2-3; 8 bases are a match to TRBD2. The CDR3 length is 15 residues. The ends lost 5 bases at V and 2 bases at J; junction bases unmatched: 6. Per the germline V gene, CDR1 is SGHAT and CDR2 is FQNNGV. The CDR3 sequence: CASSPTGLATDTQYF. CDR3 in DNA: TGTGCCAGCAGCCCCACAGGACTAGCCACAGATACGCAGTATTTT.

V and J are TRBV15 and TRBJ1-3, with no clear D. This CDR3 is built from 13 residues. V was cut by 0 bases and J by 1 base, with 1 base left in between. The germline gives CDR1 LNHNV, CDR2 YYDKDF (reference sequence). CDR3 DNA sequence: TGTGCCACCAGCAGAGAATCTGGAAACACCATATATTTT. Protein sequence: CATSRESGNTIYF.

The rearrangement joins TRBV20-1 to TRBJ1-2; TRBD1 is a possible D gene (6 bases). Trimming shortened V by 3 bases and J by 4 bases, and 24 bases separated the two germline ends. CDR1 and CDR2 from the germline V gene are DFQATT and SNEGSKA (reference sequence). This CDR3 is built from 17 residues. The CDR3 sequence is CSARAIPGQGVGYGYTF. The DNA for the CDR3 is TGCAGTGCTAGGGCTATTCCGGGACAAGGAGTAGGCTATGGCTACACCTTC.

The genes are TRBV29-1 and TRBJ1-1; D possibly corresponds to TRBD1 (5 bases). This CDR3 contains 13 residues. Germline CDR1 and CDR2: SQVTM and ANQGSEA. V shed 6 bases and J shed 4 bases, with 15 bases lying between them. CDR3: CSVGKGGGTEAFF. CDR3 nucleotides: TGCAGCGTCGGAAAGGGTGGGGGCACTGAAGCTTTCTTT.

This clonotype has a count of ten or more. The rearrangement joins TRBV29-1 to TRBJ2-2, with D unresolved. This CDR3 contains 14 residues. The V end was cut by 1 base, the J end by 1 base, with 7 bases between. CDR1 SQVTM and CDR2 ANQGSEA come from the germline V gene. DNA for the CDR3: TGCAGCGTTGAAGTTGGCAGGAACACCGGGGAGCTGTTTTTT. Protein product: CSVEVGRNTGELFF.